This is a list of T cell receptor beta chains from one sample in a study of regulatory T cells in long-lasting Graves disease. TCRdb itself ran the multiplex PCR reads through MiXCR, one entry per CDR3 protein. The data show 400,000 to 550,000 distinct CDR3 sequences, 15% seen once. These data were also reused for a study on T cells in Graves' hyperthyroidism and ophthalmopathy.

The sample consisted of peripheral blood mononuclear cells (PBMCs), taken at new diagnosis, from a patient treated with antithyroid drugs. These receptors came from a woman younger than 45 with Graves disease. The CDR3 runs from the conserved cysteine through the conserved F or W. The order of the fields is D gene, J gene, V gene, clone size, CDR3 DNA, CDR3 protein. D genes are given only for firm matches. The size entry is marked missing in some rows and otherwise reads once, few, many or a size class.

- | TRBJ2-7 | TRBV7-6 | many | TGTGCCAGCAGCTACTATGGACAGGGTGCAAGCGGGGGTTACGAGCAGTACTTC | CASSYYGQGASGGYEQYF
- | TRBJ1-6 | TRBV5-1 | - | TGCGCCAGCAGCTTGGTCACCGGGGTGCTAGGAAATTCACCCCTCCACTTT | CASSLVTGVLGNSPLHF
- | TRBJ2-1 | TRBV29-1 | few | TGCAGCGCCAATAGTCGAAGCTCCTACAATGAGCAGTTCTTC | CSANSRSSYNEQFF
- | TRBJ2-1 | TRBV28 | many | TGTGCCAGCAGTTTTTTTTCTGCGGTGAGCTCCTACAATGAGCAGTTCTTC | CASSFFSAVSSYNEQFF
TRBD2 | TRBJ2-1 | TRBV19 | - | TGTGCCAGTAGTATCGGGACTAGCGGGGTCCCCAATGAGCAGTTCTTC | CASSIGTSGVPNEQFF
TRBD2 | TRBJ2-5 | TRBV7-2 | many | TGTGCCAGCAGCTTAGGACTAGCGGAAAGTCGGTACTTC | CASSLGLAESRYF
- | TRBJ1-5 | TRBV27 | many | TGTGCCTCGAAAAGCGAATCTGGGCGATACAGCAATCAGCCCCAGCATTTT | CASKSESGRYSNQPQHF
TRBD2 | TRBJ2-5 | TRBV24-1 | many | TGTGCCACCAGCCCCCGGCCGACTAGCGGGACGCAGGAGACCCAGTACTTC | CATSPRPTSGTQETQYF
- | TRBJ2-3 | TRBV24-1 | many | TGTGCCACCAGCCCCCATAACAGCGCAGTTGTCACAGATACGCAGTATTTT | CATSPHNSAVVTDTQYF
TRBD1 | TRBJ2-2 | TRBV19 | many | TGTGCCAGTAGTACAGGGGGCGCCCCCGGGGAGCTGTTTTTT | CASSTGGAPGELFF
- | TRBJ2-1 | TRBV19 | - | TGTGCCAGTAGCACTAGGGACAAGTTTTATGAGCAGTTCTTC | CASSTRDKFYEQFF
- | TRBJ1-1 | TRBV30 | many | TGTGCCTGGAGCCTCCGGGGTTCGACTGAAGCTTTCTTT | CAWSLRGSTEAFF
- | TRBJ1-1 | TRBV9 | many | TGTGCCAGCAGCGCCTCAAGGGAGGGGGGGGCAGGTTCCACTGAAGCTTTCTTT | CASSASREGGAGSTEAFF
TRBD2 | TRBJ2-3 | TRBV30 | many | TGTGCCTGGGGACGGGCGGGAGTAGTGGATACGCAGTATTTT | CAWGRAGVVDTQYF
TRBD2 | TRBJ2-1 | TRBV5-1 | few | TGCGCCAGCAGCTTGGGGACTAGCAGTAGGGACAATGAGCAGTTCTTC | CASSLGTSSRDNEQFF
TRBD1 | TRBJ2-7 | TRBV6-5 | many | TGTGCCAGCAGTTACTCGAGGGGACAGGGCTACGAGCAGTACTTC | CASSYSRGQGYEQYF
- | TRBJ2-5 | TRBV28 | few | TGTGCCAGCAGTTTCGGGGCCCAAGAGACCCAGTACTTC | CASSFGAQETQYF
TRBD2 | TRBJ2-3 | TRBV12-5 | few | TGTGCTAGTGGTTTGAGGTTTTGGGCGGGAGAGACTAGCACAGATACGCAGTATTTT | CASGLRFWAGETSTDTQYF
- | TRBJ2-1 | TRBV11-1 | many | TGTGCCAGCAGCCCCGAGACTACCCGAAATGAGCAGTTCTTC | CASSPETTRNEQFF